Presented here are 12 T cell receptor beta chains from one specimen sequenced in a study of blood T cell repertoires in COVID-19. The protocol was immunoSEQ multiplex PCR, while the TCRdb copy is restricted to in-frame clones and leaves out a portion. In the table there are 150,000 or so clones, around 92% of which are singletons. Source material: peripheral blood. Source of these receptors: a man under 40 with COVID-19, enrolled during active disease.

The gene calls are TRBV27 and TRBJ2-7; 8 bases are shared with TRBD2. Germline CDR1 MNHEY, CDR2 SMNVEV (reference sequence). The CDR3 runs 14 residues. With 3 bases clipped from V and 2 bases from J, the junction kept 3 bases outside the gene matches. CDR3 region: CASSFGRGAYEQYF. The CDR3 nucleotides are TGTGCCAGCAGTTTTGGGCGGGGGGCCTACGAGCAGTACTTC.

This chain joins TRBV7-9 and TRBJ2-3, with TRBD1 matching 8 bases. J gave up 5 bases and V 5 bases, and 6 bases lay outside the gene matches. The CDR3 contains 14 residues. CDR1 is SEHNR, CDR2 FQNEAQ, per germline (reference sequence). The CDR3 DNA reads as TGTGCCAGCAGCCTGGACAGGGACGGAGATACGCAGTATTTT. Translated, it gives CASSLDRDGDTQYF.

The chain couples TRBV6-5 to TRBJ1-3; D unclear. This CDR3 comprises 13 residues. Trimming stripped 5 bases from V and 3 bases from J, with 8 bases between. Per germline, CDR1 MNHEY and CDR2 SVGAGI. CDR3 nucleotides: TGTGCCAGCAGTCGTACTGATGGAAACACCATATATTTT. This codes for CASSRTDGNTIYF.

V is TRBV11-1 and J is TRBJ2-7; no firm D call. The ends were cut back, 0 bases at V and 2 bases at J, with 5 bases in the middle. The length of the CDR3 is 13 residues. Germline loops: CDR1 SGHAT, CDR2 FQDESV (reference sequence). The CDR3 DNA reads TGTGCCAGCAGCTTAGCACCAGCCTACGAGCAGTACTTC. Amino acid sequence: CASSLAPAYEQYF.

This clone showed up just once. This chain joins TRBV9 and TRBJ2-7, with D unresolved. Germline CDR1 reads SGDLS; CDR2 reads YYNGEE. CDR3 size: 14 residues. V was cut by 0 bases and J by 7 bases, with 14 bases left in between. CDR3: CASSVVRQDSEQYF. The CDR3, as DNA: TGTGCCAGCAGCGTAGTCCGGCAGGATAGTGAGCAGTACTTC.

V gene TRBV28 combines with J gene TRBJ2-3; TRBD1 aligns across 9 bases. The germline CDR1 and CDR2 sequences are MDHEN and SYDVKM. CDR3 length equals 17 residues. V shed 5 bases, J shed 4 bases, and the junction held 13 bases outside the gene matches. This CDR3 reads CASSPFDGQGNSDTQYF. The CDR3 nucleotides read TGTGCCAGCAGTCCCTTTGATGGACAGGGGAACTCAGATACGCAGTATTTT.

V and J are TRBV11-2 and TRBJ1-5; 7 bases match TRBD1. Looked up from germline, CDR1 is SGHAT and CDR2 is FQNNGV. This CDR3 spans 14 amino acids. Losses at the gene ends were 4 bases for V and 3 bases for J; bases not matched to a gene: 3. The CDR3 protein is CASSSTGNNQPQHF. CDR3 in DNA: TGTGCCAGCAGCTCGACAGGGAACAATCAGCCCCAGCATTTT.

V gene TRBV5-5 combines with J gene TRBJ2-6; D ambiguous. The CDR3 spans 14 residues. V gave up 7 bases and J gave up 0 bases, with 8 bases separating them. CDR1 is SGHKS, CDR2 YYEKEE, per germline (reference sequence). The CDR3 DNA reads TGTGCCAGCGGCACTATCTCTGGGGCCAACGTCCTGACTTTC. Translated: CASGTISGANVLTF.

The chain carries TRBV6-5 and TRBJ1-1; 7 bases are a match to TRBD1. After removal of 6 bases from V and 6 bases from J, the junction contained 7 bases not matched to a gene. Germline V gene lookup returns CDR1 MNHEY and CDR2 SVGAGI. The CDR3 length is 13 residues. The CDR3 sequence: CASSVLQGSEAFF. DNA of the CDR3: TGTGCCAGCAGCGTATTACAGGGGTCTGAAGCTTTCTTT.

The chain is built from TRBV7-2 and TRBJ2-7; 11 positions agree with TRBD2. Unmatched junction bases numbered 14, after V lost 0 bases and J lost 4 bases. The germline V gene encodes CDR1 SGHTA and CDR2 FQGNSA. CDR3 length: 19 residues. CDR3 residues: CASSLAPVSSGGPYYEQYF. The CDR3 bases are TGTGCCAGCAGCTTAGCGCCAGTGTCTAGCGGGGGGCCCTATTACGAGCAGTACTTC.

The V and J genes are TRBV7-8 and TRBJ2-7; 8 bases fit TRBD1. CDR3 size: 14 residues. The germline V gene has CDR1 SGHVS and CDR2 FQNEAQ. The ends lost 5 bases at V and 4 bases at J; junction bases unmatched: 7. The chain's CDR3 is CASSIDRGVYEQYF. The CDR3 DNA reads TGTGCCAGCAGCATAGACAGGGGCGTATACGAGCAGTACTTC.

This chain links TRBV5-4 with TRBJ2-1; TRBD2 matches 8 bases. V shed 0 bases, J shed 4 bases, and the junction held 3 bases outside the gene matches. This CDR3 is 15 amino acids long. Germline V gene data show CDR1 as SGHNT and CDR2 as YYREEE (reference sequence). The CDR3 here is CASSLGLASYNEQFF. The CDR3 DNA follows: TGTGCCAGCAGCTTGGGACTAGCGAGTTACAATGAGCAGTTCTTC.